This T cell receptor beta chain emerged from a study of T-cell memory formation after mild COVID-19. The study, taken as a whole, reports: Most CD4+ clones that shrank were in CM and EM, while CD8+ ones turned up in EMRA. Day 15 to 85 contracting clones showed balanced CD4/CD8; later expanders leaned CD4+.

V lost 0 bases and J lost 5, with 11 bases in between. This CDR3 is 15 amino acids long. CDR1 and CDR2 (germline): SGHRS, YFSETQ. Remarks on this clonotype: What it binds is unknown.

TCR alpha and TCR beta cDNA libraries with sample barcodes and UMIs came from 5'RACE using constant-segment primers. TCRdb analysed the 5' RACE reads with MiXCR anew, one entry per CDR3 protein. The table lists about 340,000 distinct CDR3 sequences, around a sixth of them singletons. This clonotype was obtained from a man aged 18-30 years who had mild COVID-19 (a few samples of this study predate the infection). Cell type and time point are not known. V is TRBV5-1 and J is TRBJ2-2, with D hard to call. The sequenced material came from PBMCs or a T cell subset sorted from them (not recorded which). CDR3 sequence: CASSLEFPSTGELFF. The CDR3 DNA is TGCGCCAGCAGCTTGGAGTTTCCTTCAACCGGGGAGCTGTTTTTT.